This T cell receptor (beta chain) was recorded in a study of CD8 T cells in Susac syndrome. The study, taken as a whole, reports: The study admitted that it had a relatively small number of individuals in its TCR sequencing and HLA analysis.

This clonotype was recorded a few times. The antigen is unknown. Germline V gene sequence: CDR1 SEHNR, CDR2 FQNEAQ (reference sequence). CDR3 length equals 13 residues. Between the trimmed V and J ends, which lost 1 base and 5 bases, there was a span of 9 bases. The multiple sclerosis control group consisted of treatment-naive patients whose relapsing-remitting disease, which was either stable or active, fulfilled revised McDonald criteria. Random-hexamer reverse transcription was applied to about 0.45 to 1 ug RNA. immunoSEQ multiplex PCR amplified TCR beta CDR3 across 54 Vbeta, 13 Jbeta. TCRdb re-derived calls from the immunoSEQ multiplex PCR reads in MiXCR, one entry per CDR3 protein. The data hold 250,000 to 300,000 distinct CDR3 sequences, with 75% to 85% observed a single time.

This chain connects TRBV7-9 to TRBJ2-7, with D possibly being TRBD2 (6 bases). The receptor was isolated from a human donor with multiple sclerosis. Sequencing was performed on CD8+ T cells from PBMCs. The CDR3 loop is CASSLGGVHEQYF. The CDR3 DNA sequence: TGTGCCAGCAGCTTAGGGGGGGTACACGAGCAGTACTTC.